These 31 T cell receptor beta chains were sequenced from one sample in a study of T cells after yellow fever vaccination. TCRdb reprocessed the 5' RACE reads via MiXCR and lists one record per CDR3 protein. The sample consists of approximately 150,000 distinct CDR3 sequences, 5.5% to 8% of them appearing once. Specimen: CD4+ T cells sorted from PBMCs, collected on the day of the first yellow fever vaccination. The receptors here all came from a man aged 18 to 30 who received the YFV17D yellow fever vaccine.

This rearrangement joins TRBV5-1 to TRBJ2-5; 10 bases fit TRBD1. V lost 4 bases to trimming and J lost 3 bases; unmatched junction nucleotides: 3. The length of the CDR3 is 14 residues. Germline loops: CDR1 SGHRS, CDR2 YFSETQ. The CDR3 sequence is CASSPTGGEETQYF. The CDR3 DNA follows: TGCGCCAGCAGCCCGACAGGGGGCGAAGAGACCCAGTACTTC.

On this clonotype: Given a much more abundant clone one base away, this may be a read error. The chain joins TRBV7-9 to TRBJ2-3; TRBD1 aligns across 8 bases. CDR3 length equals 14 residues. Per the germline V gene, CDR1 is SEHNR and CDR2 is FQNEAQ (reference sequence). V gave up 8 bases and J gave up 5 bases; unmatched junction bases: 9. This chain's CDR3 is CASPGGGARDTQYF. DNA of the CDR3: TGTGCCAGCCCAGGGGGCGGGGCTCGAGATACGCAGTATTTT.

This clonotype showed up just a few times. CDR3 protein: CASSFGGRLYGYTF. The CDR3 DNA reads TGTGCCAGCAGTTTCGGCGGACGGCTCTATGGCTACACCTTC. This chain links TRBV12-3 or TRBV12-4 with TRBJ1-2; D is undetermined. The CDR3 length is 14 residues. Trimming left V 3 bases short and J 4 bases short, with 12 bases between.

J is TRBJ2-5 and V is TRBV20-1, with D maybe TRBD2 (6 bases). The CDR3 covers 14 residues. Between the trimmed V and J ends, which lost 6 bases and 5 bases, there was a span of 19 bases. Germline CDR1 DFQATT, CDR2 SNEGSKA (reference sequence). The CDR3 nucleotides are TGCAGTGCCCTCCGTCCGGGGGTGGGGGAGACCCAGTACTTC. Amino acid sequence: CSALRPGVGETQYF.

This clonotype was counted only a few times. The genes are TRBV7-8 and TRBJ1-2; no firm D call. The V and J ends lost 4 bases and 1 base respectively, with 10 bases between them. CDR1 is SGHVS and CDR2 is FQNEAQ in the germline V gene. The CDR3 is 14 amino acids. The CDR3 protein is CASSYGELNYGYTF. The CDR3 nucleotides are TGTGCCAGCAGCTACGGGGAGCTTAACTATGGCTACACCTTC.

This clonotype has only a few counts. The chain uses TRBV12-3 or TRBV12-4 and TRBJ2-1; TRBD2 matches 10 bases. CDR3 size: 16 residues. J gave up 1 base and V 5 bases, and 5 bases lay outside the gene matches. Here the CDR3 reads CASSHLAGGSYNEQFF. The CDR3 coding sequence is TGTGCCAGCAGTCATTTAGCGGGGGGTTCCTACAATGAGCAGTTCTTC.

CDR3 coding DNA: TGCGCCAGCAGCGCCCGGGACAACACAGATACGCAGTATTTT. Amino acid sequence: CASSARDNTDTQYF. This sequence joins TRBV5-1 and TRBJ2-3, with a possible D match to TRBD1 (6 bases). This CDR3 has 14 residues. Germline V gene lookup returns CDR1 SGHRS and CDR2 YFSETQ. Between the trimmed V and J ends, which lost 4 bases and 2 bases, there was a span of 11 bases.

This clonotype was detected a few times. The chain combines TRBV12-3 or TRBV12-4 with TRBJ1-5; D gene unclear. With 3 bases removed from V and 4 bases from J, the gap between germline ends came to 10 bases. CDR3 length: 14 amino acids. The CDR3: CASSFRRSNQPQHF. The DNA for the CDR3 is TGTGCCAGCAGTTTCCGACGGAGTAATCAGCCCCAGCATTTT.

This clonotype was seen repeatedly, ten times or more. The V gene is TRBV11-2, the J gene TRBJ2-2; D is ambiguous. V was trimmed by 0 bases and J by 0 bases, leaving 5 bases between them. The CDR3 totals 15 residues. Per germline, CDR1 SGHAT and CDR2 FQNNGV. The CDR3 DNA follows: TGTGCCAGCAGCTTAGATACAGCGAACACCGGGGAGCTGTTTTTT. Protein sequence: CASSLDTANTGELFF.

This clonotype was picked up many times. J is TRBJ2-3 and V is TRBV20-1, with D possibly matching TRBD2 (5 bases). Germline V gives CDR1 DFQATT, CDR2 SNEGSKA (reference sequence). Trimming removed 4 bases at V and 1 base at J, with 12 bases between. The CDR3 runs to 14 residues. The CDR3 spells CSATQRTGTDTQYF. The CDR3 DNA is TGCAGTGCTACCCAGCGGACCGGCACAGATACGCAGTATTTT.

This clonotype was found a few times. The V gene is TRBV29-1, the J gene TRBJ2-7; no firm D call. The germline V gene has CDR1 SQVTM and CDR2 ANQGSEA. Trimming stripped 4 bases from V and 3 bases from J, with 7 bases between. The CDR3 sequence is 11 residues long. The CDR3 loop reads CSVGTFYEQYV. As DNA, the CDR3 is TGCAGCGTTGGTACATTCTACGAGCAGTACGTC.

This clonotype was seen more than once but under ten times. The J gene is TRBJ2-2, the V gene TRBV19; tentative D call: TRBD2 (5 bases). The V gene's germline CDR1 is LNHDA and CDR2 SQIVND (reference sequence). Trimming took 5 bases from V and 3 from J, leaving 10 bases between them. The CDR3 totals 14 residues. This CDR3 reads CASSPDSDTGELFF. The CDR3 DNA sequence: TGTGCCAGTAGTCCCGATAGCGACACCGGGGAGCTGTTTTTT.

In this sample, this clonotype turned up many times. In DNA form, the CDR3 reads TGCGCCAGCAGCCATGCTCTAGGCTACCAAGAGACCCAGTACTTC. As protein: CASSHALGYQETQYF. The rearrangement links TRBV4-3 to TRBJ2-5; no firm D call. There are 15 residues in the CDR3. Trimming removed 3 bases from V and 0 bases from J, with 11 bases in between. From germline, CDR1 is LGHNA and CDR2 YSLEER.

V gene TRBV4-2 combines with J gene TRBJ2-5, with 8 bases fitting TRBD2. The CDR3 spans 16 residues. V lost 0 bases, J lost 4 bases, and 7 bases stayed unmatched. Looked up from germline, CDR1 is LGHNA and CDR2 is YNFKEQ. The CDR3, as DNA: TGTGCCAGCAGCCAAGATATAATCGGGGGGGCAGAGACCCAGTACTTC. It yields the protein CASSQDIIGGAETQYF.

This clonotype was seen ten or more times. The V call is TRBV4-1, the J call TRBJ2-7; TRBD2 is a possible D gene (5 bases). There are 21 residues in the CDR3. Germline CDR1 reads MGHRA; CDR2 reads YSYEKL. Trimming shortened V by 2 bases and J by 4 bases, and 33 bases separated the two germline ends. CDR3 in DNA: TGCGCCAGCAGCCAACACCTAGTCGGGGTTTTGTCAAGGGTGGATAGGTACGAGCAGTACTTC. Translating gives CASSQHLVGVLSRVDRYEQYF.

V is TRBV30 and J is TRBJ2-3, with D hard to call. V was clipped by 4 bases and J by 9 bases, with 17 bases between them. From germline, CDR1 is GTSNPN and CDR2 SVGIG (reference sequence). This CDR3 contains 13 residues. CDR3 nucleotide sequence: TGTGCCTGGATGGGAAGGGAAAGAGCCACGCAGTATTTT. This gives the protein CAWMGRERATQYF.

There are many counts of this clonotype. The V call is TRBV12-3 or TRBV12-4, the J call TRBJ2-3, with 7 bases matching TRBD2. Unmatched junction bases numbered 2, after V lost 6 bases and J lost 5 bases. CDR3 length: 12 residues. As DNA, the CDR3 is TGTGCCAGCAGCTCGGGGGGAGATACGCAGTATTTT. Translating it yields CASSSGGDTQYF.

This clonotype was detected only a few times. The chain has TRBV12-3 or TRBV12-4 and TRBJ2-5; D is uncertain. CDR3 length equals 12 residues. V was pared by 2 bases and J by 5 bases, with 6 bases between. The CDR3 here is CASSLNAETQYF. CDR3 sequence (DNA): TGTGCCAGCAGTTTAAATGCTGAGACCCAGTACTTC.

In its sample, this clonotype was seen a few times. This chain joins TRBV5-1 and TRBJ1-2; D not certain. Germline V lookup: CDR1 SGHRS, CDR2 YFSETQ. The CDR3 spans 13 residues. V gave up 0 bases and J gave up 8 bases, with 11 bases separating them. This chain's CDR3 is CASSLDGPRGYTF. CDR3 in DNA: TGCGCCAGCAGCTTGGATGGTCCGCGAGGCTACACCTTC.

V and J are TRBV12-3 or TRBV12-4 and TRBJ2-1, with D perhaps TRBD2 (7 bases). This CDR3 contains 13 residues. The V and J ends lost 6 bases and 7 bases respectively, with 13 bases between them. The CDR3 sequence: CASRRGAYNEQFF. Here the CDR3 DNA reads TGTGCCAGCAGACGGGGGGCGTATAATGAGCAGTTCTTC.

This clonotype was counted many times. This chain connects TRBV5-1 to TRBJ2-7; D perhaps matches TRBD2 (6 bases). Germline V gene sequence: CDR1 SGHRS, CDR2 YFSETQ. V was shortened by 0 bases and J by 3 bases, with 10 bases between the two germline ends. The CDR3 contains 14 residues. The CDR3 bases are TGCGCCAGCAGCTTGGCCCCGGGAGACTACGAGCAGTACTTC. Translating it yields CASSLAPGDYEQYF.

This clonotype was seen ten or more times. The chain employs TRBV5-1 and TRBJ2-2; a possible D gene is TRBD1 (6 bases). The V gene's germline CDR1 is SGHRS and CDR2 YFSETQ. V was cut by 2 bases and J by 4 bases, with 9 bases left in between. This CDR3 is built from 14 residues. The DNA for the CDR3 is TGCGCCAGCAGCTTACAGGGTGCCACCGGGGAGCTGTTTTTT. Amino acid sequence: CASSLQGATGELFF.

There are many counts of this clonotype. The chain couples TRBV28 to TRBJ2-5, with 8 bases aligning to TRBD2. Germline assignment: CDR1 MDHEN and CDR2 SYDVKM. CDR3 size: 17 residues. V was clipped by 2 bases and J by 4 bases; unmatched bases: 12. The CDR3 DNA is TGTGCCAGCAGTTTAAGCGGGACTAGAAAAAGCGGAGAGACCCAGTACTTC. Residues: CASSLSGTRKSGETQYF.

This clonotype was counted many times. The chain carries TRBV4-3 and TRBJ1-5; D remains unclear. Trimming cost V 2 bases and J 1 base, with 15 bases left between them. The CDR3 has 17 amino acids. The V gene's germline CDR1 is LGHNA and CDR2 YSLEER. The CDR3 region is CASSQQFSGGSNQPQHF. CDR3 coding DNA: TGCGCCAGCAGCCAACAATTCTCGGGTGGGAGCAATCAGCCCCAGCATTTT.

The CDR3 reads CASSSQTGREQYF. The CDR3 DNA sequence: TGTGCCAGCAGTTCACAGACAGGGCGCGAGCAGTACTTC. The rearrangement joins TRBV6-5 to TRBJ2-7, with 7 bases aligning to TRBD1. The CDR3 runs 13 residues. Germline CDR1 reads MNHEY; CDR2 reads SVGAGI. With 4 bases clipped from V and 6 bases from J, the junction kept 6 bases outside the gene matches.

This clonotype occurred a few times. The chain recombines TRBV4-1 with TRBJ1-5, with 7 bases lining up with TRBD1. V dropped 4 bases and J dropped 4; count of bases not matched to a gene: 13. In germline, CDR1 is MGHRA, CDR2 YSYEKL. This CDR3 is built from 17 residues. This CDR3 is CASSPDRVWRGNQPQHF. The CDR3 DNA sequence: TGCGCCAGCAGCCCCGACAGGGTATGGAGAGGGAATCAGCCCCAGCATTTT.

The chain has TRBV7-9 and TRBJ2-2; 7 positions agree with TRBD1. This CDR3 is 15 amino acids long. Per germline, CDR1 SEHNR and CDR2 FQNEAQ (reference sequence). With V trimmed by 8 bases and J by 1 base, 7 bases remained unmatched. The CDR3 nucleotides read TGTGCCAGCGGTCCTCAGGGGGTGAACACCGGGGAGCTGTTTTTT. Encoded protein: CASGPQGVNTGELFF.

This clonotype came up many times. This chain joins TRBV29-1 and TRBJ2-7, with TRBD1 identical over 10 bases. V lost 3 bases, J lost 3 bases, and 5 bases stayed unmatched. Germline V gene sequence: CDR1 SQVTM, CDR2 ANQGSEA. CDR3 size: 14 residues. CDR3 in DNA: TGCAGCGTTGAGGGGGGACAGGGGTTCTACGAGCAGTACTTC. Residues: CSVEGGQGFYEQYF.

This clonotype was seen at least ten times. The chain uses TRBV18 and TRBJ2-3, with D perhaps given as TRBD1 or TRBD2 (5 bases each). V was pared by 2 bases and J by 2 bases, with 14 bases between. The V gene's germline CDR1 is KGHSH and CDR2 LQKENI. The CDR3 runs to 16 residues. The CDR3 is CASSPVGPPITDTQYF. In DNA, the CDR3 is TGTGCCAGCTCACCAGTGGGACCCCCCATCACAGATACGCAGTATTTT.

This clonotype has only a few counts. The CDR3 sequence: CASYNLYEGTDTQYF. The DNA of the CDR3 is TGTGCCAGCTACAACCTGTATGAGGGGACAGATACGCAGTATTTT. The J gene is TRBJ2-3, the V gene TRBV2; D may correspond to TRBD1 or TRBD2 (5 bases each). Trimming took off 8 bases at V and 3 bases at J, with 18 bases between the two ends. The CDR3 sequence is 15 residues long. Per germline, CDR1 SNHLY and CDR2 FYNNEI.

The sample holds many counts of this clonotype. The rearrangement uses TRBV5-1 and TRBJ1-1; D unclear. The CDR3 has 14 amino acids. From germline, CDR1 is SGHRS and CDR2 YFSETQ. V shed 0 bases and J shed 4 bases, with 10 bases lying between them. As DNA, the CDR3 is TGCGCCAGCAGCTTGGGGCAGGCCGGCACTGAAGCTTTCTTT. It yields the protein CASSLGQAGTEAFF.